The rows below give T cell receptor beta chains drawn from one sample of a study of blood T cell repertoires in COVID-19. Sequenced by immunoSEQ multiplex PCR; TCRdb stores in-frame clones only, minus some. Here the sample spans fewer than 250,000 clones, roughly nine tenths being singletons. Sequenced sample: peripheral blood. The source of these receptors is a man aged 30 to 39 with acute or convalescent COVID-19. The CDR3 runs from the conserved cysteine through the conserved F or W. The D gene is left open where the match is weak. A clone size is listed for some rows: how often the clone was seen (once, few, many), or a class if it is expanded.

v_gene,j_gene,d_gene,abundance,CDR3aa,CDR3nt
TRBV28,TRBJ1-1,NA,NA,CASMTMNTEAFF,TGTGCCAGCATGACTATGAACACTGAAGCTTTCTTT
TRBV7-8,TRBJ2-7,TRBD2,NA,CASSPRTGTSGTYEQYF,TGTGCCAGCAGCCCCCGTACCGGGACTAGCGGAACCTACGAGCAGTACTTC
TRBV5-1,TRBJ1-5,NA,NA,CASSWDTNQPQHF,TGCGCCAGCAGCTGGGACACTAATCAGCCCCAGCATTTT
TRBV7-8,TRBJ1-1,NA,NA,CASQNFRDTEAFF,TGTGCCAGCCAAAACTTCAGGGACACTGAAGCTTTCTTT
TRBV28,TRBJ1-4,NA,few,CASSLTRFAREDEKLFF,TGTGCCAGCAGTTTAACCCGTTTCGCCAGGGAAGACGAAAAACTGTTTTTT
TRBV6-5,TRBJ1-1,NA,NA,CASSRTVGDTEAFF,TGTGCCAGCAGTCGGACAGTGGGAGACACTGAAGCTTTCTTT
TRBV5-1,TRBJ1-6,TRBD1,NA,CASRTGGAFPNSPLHF,TGCGCCAGCAGGACAGGGGGCGCTTTCCCCAATTCACCCCTCCACTTT
TRBV5-1,TRBJ2-3,NA,once,CASSWRPEGTDTQYF,TGCGCCAGCAGCTGGAGACCCGAGGGAACAGATACGCAGTATTTT
TRBV6-6,TRBJ2-2,NA,few,CASSYPDTGELFF,TGTGCCAGCAGTTACCCTGACACCGGGGAGCTGTTTTTT
TRBV28,TRBJ1-2,NA,NA,CASTNVGSGYTF,TGTGCCAGCACCAACGTCGGTTCCGGCTACACCTTC